This paragraph reports one T cell receptor beta chain. These data originate in a study of blood T cell repertoires in COVID-19. Overall study context: Samples representing acute and convalescent COVID-19 were sourced from the United States, Italy and Spain. The analysed material was cDNA or gDNA that came from T cells, B-cell-depleted T cells, or PBMCs.

The table came from immunoSEQ multiplex PCR; TCRdb's copy has only in-frame clones and leaves some out. Of approximately 30,000 clones listed, around 90% are singletons. The CDR3 is made up of 15 amino acids. J gave up 4 bases and V 4 bases, and 12 bases lay outside the gene matches. Germline V gene lookup returns CDR1 SQVTM and CDR2 ANQGSEA. The chain combines TRBV29-1 with TRBJ1-1; 7 bases are a match to TRBD1. Sequenced sample: peripheral blood. This TCR derives from a woman aged 40 to 49 with active or convalescent COVID-19. The CDR3 nucleotides are TGCAGCGTTGCTGCGGCGACAGGGAAATTCACTGAAGCTTTCTTT. Translating gives CSVAAATGKFTEAFF. Using reference TRBV29-1 and TRBJ1-1 for the parts outside the CDR3, the full variable domain is SAVISQKPSRDICQRGTSLTIQCQVDSQVTMMFWYRQQPGQSLTLIATANQGSEATYESGFVIDKFPISRPNLTFSTLTVSNMSPEDSSIYLCSVAAATGKFTEAFFGQGTRLTVV.